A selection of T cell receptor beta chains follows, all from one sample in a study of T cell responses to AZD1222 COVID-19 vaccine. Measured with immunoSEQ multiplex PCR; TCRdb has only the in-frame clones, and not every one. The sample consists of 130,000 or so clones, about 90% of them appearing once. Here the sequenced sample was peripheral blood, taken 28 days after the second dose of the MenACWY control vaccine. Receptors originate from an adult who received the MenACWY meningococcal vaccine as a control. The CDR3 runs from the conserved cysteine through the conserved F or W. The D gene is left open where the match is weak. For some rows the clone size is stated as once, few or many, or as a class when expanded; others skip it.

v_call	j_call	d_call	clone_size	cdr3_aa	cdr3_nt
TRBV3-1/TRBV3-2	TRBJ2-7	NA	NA	CASSHSGGYEQYF	TGTGCCAGCAGCCACTCGGGTGGATACGAGCAGTACTTC
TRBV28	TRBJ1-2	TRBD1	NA	CASTTGGGYGYTF	TGTGCCAGCACGACAGGGGGAGGCTATGGCTACACCTTC
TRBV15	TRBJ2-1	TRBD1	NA	CATSRDRGSYNEQFF	TGTGCCACCAGCAGGGACAGGGGGTCCTACAATGAGCAGTTCTTC
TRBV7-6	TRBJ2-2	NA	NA	CASSPRTGELFF	TGTGCCAGCAGCCCGCGCACCGGGGAGCTGTTTTTT
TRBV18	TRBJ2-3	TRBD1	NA	CASSPRDSVGDTQYF	TGTGCCAGCTCACCTCGGGACAGCGTAGGAGATACGCAGTATTTT
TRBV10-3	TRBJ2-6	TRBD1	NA	CAISITGTGSGANVLTF	TGTGCCATCAGCATAACCGGGACAGGCTCTGGGGCCAACGTCCTGACTTTC
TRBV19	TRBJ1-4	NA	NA	CASSPMGEKLFF	TGTGCCAGTAGTCCAATGGGCGAAAAACTGTTTTTT
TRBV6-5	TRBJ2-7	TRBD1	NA	CASSYTPGGASYEQYF	TGTGCCAGCAGTTACACCCCAGGGGGCGCATCCTACGAGCAGTACTTC
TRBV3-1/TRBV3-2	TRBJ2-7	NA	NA	CASSQERAYEQYF	TGTGCCAGCAGCCAAGAACGGGCTTACGAGCAGTACTTC
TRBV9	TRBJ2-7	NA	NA	CASSPPGSHYEQYF	TGTGCCAGCAGCCCCCCCGGGAGCCACTACGAGCAGTACTTC
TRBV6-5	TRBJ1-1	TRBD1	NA	CASSPGQGRTEAFF	TGTGCCAGCAGTCCGGGACAGGGGAGGACTGAAGCTTTCTTT
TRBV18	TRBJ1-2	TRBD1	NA	CASSPALGTAGGYGYTF	TGTGCCAGCTCACCTGCGCTTGGGACAGCCGGCGGCTATGGCTACACCTTC
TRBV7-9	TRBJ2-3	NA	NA	CASSPPIGRNTDTQYF	TGTGCCAGCAGCCCTCCCATCGGACGAAACACAGATACGCAGTATTTT
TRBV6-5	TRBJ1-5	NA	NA	CASSYGTFSNQPQHF	TGTGCCAGCAGTTACGGGACGTTTAGCAATCAGCCCCAGCATTTT
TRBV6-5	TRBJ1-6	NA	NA	CASNLGRGSPLHF	TGTGCCAGCAATCTGGGGAGGGGATCACCCCTCCACTTT
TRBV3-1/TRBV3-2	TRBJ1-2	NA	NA	CASSQDRTEGLYGYTF	TGTGCCAGCAGCCAAGATAGGACAGAAGGCCTATATGGCTACACCTTC
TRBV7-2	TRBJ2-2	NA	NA	CASSLVSNTGELFF	TGTGCCAGCAGCTTAGTGTCGAACACCGGGGAGCTGTTTTTT
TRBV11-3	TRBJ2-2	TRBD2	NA	CASSGTSAGTGELFF	TGTGCCAGCAGCGGGACTAGCGCGGGCACCGGGGAGCTGTTTTTT
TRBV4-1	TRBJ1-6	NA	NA	CASSQDLAGLENSPLHF	TGCGCCAGCAGCCAAGATTTGGCAGGCCTCGAAAATTCACCCCTCCACTTT
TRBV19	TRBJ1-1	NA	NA	CASSGATEAFF	TGTGCCAGTAGTGGTGCCACTGAAGCTTTCTTT
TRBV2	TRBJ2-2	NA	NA	CASIPTGRAGELFF	TGTGCCAGCATTCCGACAGGGAGGGCCGGGGAGCTGTTTTTT
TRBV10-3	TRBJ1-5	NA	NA	CAISVGVHNQPQHF	TGTGCCATCAGTGTAGGGGTCCACAATCAGCCCCAGCATTTT
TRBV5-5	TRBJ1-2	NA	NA	CASSLVTDHGYTF	TGTGCCAGCAGCTTGGTGACAGACCATGGCTACACCTTC
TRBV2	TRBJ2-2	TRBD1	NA	CASSISGTANTGELFF	TGTGCCAGCAGTATATCCGGGACAGCGAACACCGGGGAGCTGTTTTTT
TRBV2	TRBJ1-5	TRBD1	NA	CASSKTGDSNQPQHF	TGTGCCAGCAGTAAAACAGGGGACAGCAATCAGCCCCAGCATTTT
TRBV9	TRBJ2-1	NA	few	CASSVGLAWDYNEQFF	TGTGCCAGCAGCGTAGGGCTAGCGTGGGACTACAATGAGCAGTTCTTC
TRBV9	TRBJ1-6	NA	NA	CASSVAPHPRGDSPLHF	TGTGCCAGCAGCGTAGCTCCACACCCTCGAGGGGATTCACCCCTCCACTTT
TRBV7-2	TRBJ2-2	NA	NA	CASSQIRHTGELFF	TGTGCCAGCAGCCAAATTAGGCACACCGGGGAGCTGTTTTTT
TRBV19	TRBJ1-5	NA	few	CASGGGLQPQHF	TGTGCCAGTGGTGGGGGGTTACAGCCCCAGCATTTT
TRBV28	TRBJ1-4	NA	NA	CASSLLYGRTTNEKLFF	TGTGCCAGCAGTTTACTTTATGGGAGGACAACTAATGAAAAACTGTTTTTT
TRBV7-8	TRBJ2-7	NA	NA	CASSFSPSYEQYF	TGTGCCAGCAGCTTCTCACCCTCCTACGAGCAGTACTTC
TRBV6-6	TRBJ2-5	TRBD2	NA	CASRAGGLGETQYF	TGTGCCAGCAGGGCGGGGGGTCTGGGAGAGACCCAGTACTTC
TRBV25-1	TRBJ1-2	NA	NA	CASSEGSGRGYTF	TGTGCCAGCAGTGAAGGGTCAGGCCGGGGCTACACCTTC
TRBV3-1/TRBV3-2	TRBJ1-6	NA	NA	CASSRTESNSPLHF	TGTGCCAGCAGCCGGACAGAAAGTAATTCACCCCTCCACTTT
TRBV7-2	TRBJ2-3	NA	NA	CASSPLGQGTDTQYF	TGTGCCAGCAGCCCACTCGGGCAGGGTACAGATACGCAGTATTTT
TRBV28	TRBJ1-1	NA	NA	CASSPTRVNTEAFF	TGTGCCAGCAGTCCCACGAGGGTGAACACTGAAGCTTTCTTT
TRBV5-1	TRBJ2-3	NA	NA	CASRTSSTDTQYF	TGCGCCAGCAGAACCTCTAGCACAGATACGCAGTATTTT
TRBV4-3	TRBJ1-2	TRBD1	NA	CASSPRGDISQGADYGYTF	TGCGCCAGCAGCCCAAGGGGGGATATCAGTCAGGGGGCTGACTATGGCTACACCTTC
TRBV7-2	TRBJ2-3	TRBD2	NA	CASSSQRGLMQYF	TGTGCCAGCAGCTCCCAGCGGGGGTTGATGCAGTATTTT
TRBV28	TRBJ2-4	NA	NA	CASSLGRLGVLAKNIQYF	TGTGCCAGCAGTTTAGGGAGACTGGGAGTACTAGCCAAAAACATTCAGTACTTC
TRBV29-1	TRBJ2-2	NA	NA	CSVTYTGELFF	TGCAGCGTTACATACACCGGGGAGCTGTTTTTT
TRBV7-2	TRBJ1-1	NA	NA	CASSLGRENTEAFF	TGTGCCAGCAGCTTAGGGCGGGAGAACACTGAAGCTTTCTTT
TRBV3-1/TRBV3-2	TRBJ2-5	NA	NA	CASSQEAETQYF	TGTGCCAGCAGCCAAGAGGCGGAGACCCAGTACTTC
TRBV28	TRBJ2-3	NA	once	CASSPPDQWTDTQYF	TGTGCCAGCAGTCCACCCGACCAGTGGACAGATACGCAGTATTTT
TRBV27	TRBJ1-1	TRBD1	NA	CASSLSQGAGTEAFF	TGTGCCAGCAGTTTATCGCAGGGGGCAGGTACTGAAGCTTTCTTT
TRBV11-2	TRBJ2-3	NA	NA	CASSLAVTDTQYF	TGTGCCAGCAGCTTAGCCGTCACAGATACGCAGTATTTT
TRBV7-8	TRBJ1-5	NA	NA	CASSLSPPGAQNQPQHF	TGTGCCAGCAGCTTAAGTCCCCCGGGCGCCCAAAATCAGCCCCAGCATTTT
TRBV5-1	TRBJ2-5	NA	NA	CASSRSVRTGETQYF	TGCGCCAGCAGCCGAAGCGTTCGGACGGGAGAGACCCAGTACTTC
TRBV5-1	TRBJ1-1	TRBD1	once	CASSVDRGRTEAFF	TGCGCCAGCAGCGTTGACAGGGGGCGCACTGAAGCTTTCTTT
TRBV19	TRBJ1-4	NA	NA	CASSAHREGNEKLFF	TGTGCCAGTAGTGCCCACAGGGAGGGGAATGAAAAACTGTTTTTT
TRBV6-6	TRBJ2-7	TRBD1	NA	CASSIGQAYEQYF	TGTGCCAGCAGTATTGGACAGGCCTACGAGCAGTACTTC
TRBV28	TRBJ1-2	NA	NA	CASSFGTRSGYGYTF	TGTGCCAGCAGTTTCGGGACACGCAGTGGCTATGGCTACACCTTC
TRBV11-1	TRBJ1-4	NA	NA	CASSLAGSREKLFF	TGTGCCAGCAGCTTAGCCGGATCACGGGAAAAACTGTTTTTT
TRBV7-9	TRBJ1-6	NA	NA	CASSWTDNSPLHF	TGTGCCAGCAGTTGGACAGATAATTCACCCCTCCACTTT
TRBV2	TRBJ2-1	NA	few	CASSKGGEQFF	TGTGCCAGCAGCAAAGGTGGTGAGCAGTTCTTC